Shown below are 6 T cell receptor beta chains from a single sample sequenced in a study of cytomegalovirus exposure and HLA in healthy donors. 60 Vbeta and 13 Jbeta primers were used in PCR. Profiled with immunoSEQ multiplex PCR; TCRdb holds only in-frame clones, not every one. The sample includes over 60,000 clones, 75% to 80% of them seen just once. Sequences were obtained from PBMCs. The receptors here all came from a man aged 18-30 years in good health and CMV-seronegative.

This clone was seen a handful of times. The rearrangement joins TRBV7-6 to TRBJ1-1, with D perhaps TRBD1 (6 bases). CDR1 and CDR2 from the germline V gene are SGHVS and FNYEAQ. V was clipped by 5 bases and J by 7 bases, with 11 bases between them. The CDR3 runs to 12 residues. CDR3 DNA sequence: TGTGCCAGCAGCACCCCACAGGGTGAAGCTTTCTTT. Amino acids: CASSTPQGEAFF. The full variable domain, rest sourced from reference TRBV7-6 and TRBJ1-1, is GAGVSQSPRYKVTKRGQDVALRCDPISGHVSLYWYRQALGQGPEFLTYFNYEAQQDKSGLPNDRFSAERPEGSISTLTIQRTEQRDSAMYRCASSTPQGEAFFGQGTRLTVV.

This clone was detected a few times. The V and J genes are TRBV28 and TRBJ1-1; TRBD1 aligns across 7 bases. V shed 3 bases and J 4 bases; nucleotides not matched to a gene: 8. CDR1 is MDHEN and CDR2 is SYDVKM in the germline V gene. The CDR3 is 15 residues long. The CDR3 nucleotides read TGTGCCAGCAGTTTGCCGGACAGGCGAGGCACTGAAGCTTTCTTT. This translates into CASSLPDRRGTEAFF.

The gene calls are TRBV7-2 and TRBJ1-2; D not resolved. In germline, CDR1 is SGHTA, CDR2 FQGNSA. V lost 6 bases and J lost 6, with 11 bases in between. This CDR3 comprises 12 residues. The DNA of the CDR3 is TGTGCCAGCAGGGGAGTTGAGGATGGCTACACCTTC. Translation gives CASRGVEDGYTF.

CDR3 bases: TGTGCCAGCAGCGGGACAGGGAATTCACCCCTCCACTTT. It specifies CASSGTGNSPLHF. The chain combines TRBV28 with TRBJ1-6, with 9 bases matching TRBD1. The CDR3 loop spans 13 amino acids. V was pared by 6 bases and J by 7 bases, with 1 base of the junction left unmatched. The germline gives CDR1 MDHEN, CDR2 SYDVKM.

CDR3 loop: CASTDRYSNQPQHF. CDR3 DNA: TGTGCCAGCACGGACAGGTATAGCAATCAGCCCCAGCATTTT. This rearrangement joins TRBV27 to TRBJ1-5; 7 positions agree with TRBD1. This CDR3 region has 14 residues. The germline gives CDR1 MNHEY, CDR2 SMNVEV (reference sequence). The junction had 3 bases not matched to a gene; V was cut back by 7 bases and J by 0 bases.

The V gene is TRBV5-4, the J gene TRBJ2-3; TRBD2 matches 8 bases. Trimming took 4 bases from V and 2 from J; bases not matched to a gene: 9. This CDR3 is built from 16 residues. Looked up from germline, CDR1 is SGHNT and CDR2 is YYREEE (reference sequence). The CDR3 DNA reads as TGTGCCAGCAGCCCACGGGGGGGGGTAACCACAGATACGCAGTATTTT. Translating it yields CASSPRGGVTTDTQYF.